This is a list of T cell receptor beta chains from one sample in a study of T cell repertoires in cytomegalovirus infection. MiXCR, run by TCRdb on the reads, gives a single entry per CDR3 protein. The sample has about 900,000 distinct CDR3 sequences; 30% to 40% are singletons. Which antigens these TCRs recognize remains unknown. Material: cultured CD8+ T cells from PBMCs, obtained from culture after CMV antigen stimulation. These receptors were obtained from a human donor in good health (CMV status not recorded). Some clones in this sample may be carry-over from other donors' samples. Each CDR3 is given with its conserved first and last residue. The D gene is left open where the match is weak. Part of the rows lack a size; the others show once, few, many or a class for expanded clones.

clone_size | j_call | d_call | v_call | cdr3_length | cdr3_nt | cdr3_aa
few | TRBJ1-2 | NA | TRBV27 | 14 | TGTGCCAGCAGTTTTGGGGGCCCGGGGTATGGCTACACCTTC | CASSFGGPGYGYTF
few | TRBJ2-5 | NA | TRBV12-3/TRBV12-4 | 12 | TGTGCCAGCAGCCAGGGGTGGGAGACCCAGTACTTC | CASSQGWETQYF
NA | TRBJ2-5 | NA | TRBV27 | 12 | TGTGCCAGCATTACTGACCAAGAGACCCAGTACTTC | CASITDQETQYF
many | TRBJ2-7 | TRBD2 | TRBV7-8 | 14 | TGTGCCAGCAGCTTAGGCTCGGGGGGCTACGAGCAGTACTTC | CASSLGSGGYEQYF
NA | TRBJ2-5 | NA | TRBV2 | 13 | TGTGCCACCCTTCACAGGGAGCAAGAGACCCAGTACTTC | CATLHREQETQYF
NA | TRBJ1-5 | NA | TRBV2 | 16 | TGTGCCAGCAGGGCGAGCGGGGGGCTCAGCAATCAGCCCCAGCATTTT | CASRASGGLSNQPQHF
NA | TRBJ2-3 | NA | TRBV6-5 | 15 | TGTGCCAGCAGCCCCGGGGGCAGCCTTATGTATACGCAGTATTTT | CASSPGGSLMYTQYF
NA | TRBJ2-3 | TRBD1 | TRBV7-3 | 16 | TGTGTCAGCAGCCCCGGGACAGGGGTCTTGGTGGATACGCAGTATTTT | CVSSPGTGVLVDTQYF
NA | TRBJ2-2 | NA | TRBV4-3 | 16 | TGCGCCAGCAGCCAAGACAGACGGGGGGCCCAATTAGAGCTGTTTTTT | CASSQDRRGAQLELFF
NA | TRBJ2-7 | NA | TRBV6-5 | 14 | TGTGCCAGCAGCCGTGGACTCGCGAGCTACGAGCAGTACTTC | CASSRGLASYEQYF
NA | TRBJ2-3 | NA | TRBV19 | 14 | TGTGCCAGTAGTAAGATCCCAGGCACAGATACGCAGTATTTT | CASSKIPGTDTQYF
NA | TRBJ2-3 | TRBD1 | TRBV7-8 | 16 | TGTGCCAGCAGCTTAGCCAGGGGACAGGGGGCAGATACGCAGTATTTT | CASSLARGQGADTQYF
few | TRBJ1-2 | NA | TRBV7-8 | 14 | TGTGCCAGCAGCTCTGGACAGAGAATGGGAGGCTACACCTTC | CASSSGQRMGGYTF
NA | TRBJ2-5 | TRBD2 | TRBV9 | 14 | TGTGCCAGCAGCGGTAGCGGGGGGGTAAAGACCCAGTACTTC | CASSGSGGVKTQYF
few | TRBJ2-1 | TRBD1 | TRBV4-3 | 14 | TGCGCCAGCAGCCCGACAGGGATTTCCAATGAGCAGTTCTTC | CASSPTGISNEQFF
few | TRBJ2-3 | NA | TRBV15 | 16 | TGTGCCACCAGCAGAGGGGTGGCAGCTATCACAGATACGCAGTATTTT | CATSRGVAAITDTQYF
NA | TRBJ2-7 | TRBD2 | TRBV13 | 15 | TGTGCCAGCAGCCGCCCCGGGACTAGCGGTGGTGAGCAGTACTTC | CASSRPGTSGGEQYF
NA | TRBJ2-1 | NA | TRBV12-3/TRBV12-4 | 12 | TGTGCCAGCAGTCAGAACGGGAATGAGCAGTTCTTC | CASSQNGNEQFF
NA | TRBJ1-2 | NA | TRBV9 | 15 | TGTGCCAGCAGCAGACCAGGGGCGACTAACTATGGCTACACCTTC | CASSRPGATNYGYTF
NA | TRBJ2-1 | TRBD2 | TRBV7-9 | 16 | TGTGCCAGCAGCTCTCCTACTGTAGCGGGGGGCAATGAGCAGTTCTTC | CASSSPTVAGGNEQFF
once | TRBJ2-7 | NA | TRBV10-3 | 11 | TGTGCCATCATGGCGGGGAACGAGCAGTACTTC | CAIMAGNEQYF
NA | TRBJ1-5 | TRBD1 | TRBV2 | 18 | TGTGCCAGCAGTGAAGCGCAGGGGGCGAGATTTGGCAATCAGCCCCAGCATTTT | CASSEAQGARFGNQPQHF
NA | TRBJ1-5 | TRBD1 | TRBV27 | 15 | TGTGCCAGCTGGGACAGGGGGAAAAGCAATCAGCCCCAGCATTTT | CASWDRGKSNQPQHF
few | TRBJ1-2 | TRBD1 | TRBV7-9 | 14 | TGTGCCAGCAGCTTGGGGGGACAGTTCTATGGCTACACCTTC | CASSLGGQFYGYTF
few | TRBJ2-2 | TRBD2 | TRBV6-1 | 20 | TGTGCCACCGCCGGTTATAGGACTAGCGGGGGACCCACGAACACCGGGGAGCTGTTTTTT | CATAGYRTSGGPTNTGELFF
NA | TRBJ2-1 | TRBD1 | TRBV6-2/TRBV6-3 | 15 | TGTGCCAGCAGTTACTCACCTGGACAGGGCAATGAGCAGTTCTTC | CASSYSPGQGNEQFF